These 5 T cell receptor beta chains were all obtained from the same sample, sequenced in a study of blood T cell repertoires in COVID-19. Sequencing used immunoSEQ multiplex PCR; TCRdb keeps in-frame clones, though not all of them. Among around 270,000 clones listed, around 89% were seen once. Sequencing input: peripheral blood. Every receptor here comes from a man aged 25-40 years with acute or convalescent COVID-19.

This chain connects TRBV5-3 to TRBJ2-5; the match to TRBD1 covers 7 bases. TRBV5-3 is an ORF, and what it does is uncertain. The CDR3 is 15 amino acids. Germline trimming cut 1 base from V and 4 bases from J; bases unmatched to any gene: 7. CDR3 sequence (DNA): TGTGCCAGAAGCTTGCTCAGGGACAGCTTAGAGACCCAGTACTTC. Encoded protein: CARSLLRDSLETQYF.

V is TRBV7-2 and J is TRBJ1-2, with a tentative D call TRBD1 (5 bases). With 1 base removed from V and 3 bases from J, the gap between germline ends came to 12 bases. This CDR3 has 15 amino acids. Germline CDR1 SGHTA, CDR2 FQGNSA. The DNA for the CDR3 is TGTGCCAGCAGCTTAGTGTCAGGGCTGGACTATGGCTACACCTTC. This gives the protein CASSLVSGLDYGYTF.

The V and J genes are TRBV19 and TRBJ1-6; TRBD1 might be the D (5 bases). Trimming took 4 bases from V and 2 from J, leaving 9 bases between them. Looked up from germline, CDR1 is LNHDA and CDR2 is SQIVND (reference sequence). The CDR3 spans 15 residues. The CDR3 bases are TGTGCCAGTAGTACCCAAGGGGCCTATAATTCACCCCTCCACTTT. This gives the protein CASSTQGAYNSPLHF.

The rearrangement links TRBV5-1 to TRBJ2-3; TRBD2 aligns across 11 bases. V trimming: 3 bases; J trimming: 0 bases; junction bases outside the gene matches: 3. The CDR3 loop spans 16 amino acids. The germline gives CDR1 SGHRS, CDR2 YFSETQ. As DNA, the CDR3 is TGCGCCAGCAGCTGGGGGACTAGCGGTAGCACAGATACGCAGTATTTT. Translated, it gives CASSWGTSGSTDTQYF. The whole variable domain, filled in from reference TRBV5-1 and TRBJ2-3, reads KAGVTQTPRYLIKTRGQQVTLSCSPISGHRSVSWYQQTPGQGLQFLFEYFSETQRNKGNFPGRFSGRQFSNSRSEMNVSTLELGDSALYLCASSWGTSGSTDTQYFGPGTRLTVL.

J is TRBJ1-4 and V is TRBV27; 7 nucleotides agree with TRBD1. There are 16 residues in the CDR3. The ends lost 3 bases at V and 5 bases at J; junction bases unmatched: 9. Germline-derived CDR1 and CDR2 are MNHEY and SMNVEV (reference sequence). In DNA, the CDR3 is TGTGCCAGCAGTTTTTCCGGCGACAGGGTGAATGAAAAACTGTTTTTT. As protein: CASSFSGDRVNEKLFF.